This paragraph reports one T cell receptor beta chain. Source study methods: The study built a papillary thyroid cancer distant-metastasis classifier from CDR3 differences across clinicopathological groups. TCRdb re-processed the PCR reads through MiXCR. Here the V and J calls rest on TCRdb's processing, not on the authors' analysis. Of some 86,000 clones in the sample, around an eighth were seen once. Until they underwent thyroid surgery, no patient had received any treatment. Trimming left V 6 bases short and J 6 bases short, with 8 bases between. This CDR3 is built from 12 residues. Germline CDR1 LNHNV, CDR2 YYDKDF (reference sequence). This sample was included in a study of metastatic and nonmetastatic thyroid tumors.

The chain carries TRBV15 and TRBJ2-2; D remains ambiguous. The sequence came from a female donor with papillary thyroid cancer or a benign thyroid nodule (not recorded which). Some clones in this sample may be carry-over from other donors' samples. The sequenced sample consisted of tumor tissue. The CDR3 bases are TGTGCCACCAGTCTGGTGCCCGGGGAGCTGTTTTTT. Translation: CATSLVPGELFF.